This T cell receptor (beta chain) was documented in a study of T cells in Graves' hyperthyroidism and ophthalmopathy. Overall study: Peripheral blood was obtained at initial diagnosis, preceding any treatment.

J gave up 1 base and V 7 bases, and 9 bases lay outside the gene matches. The CDR3 consists of 16 residues. Germline V gene data show CDR1 as MDHEN and CDR2 as SYDVKM. This clonotype occurred many times. Regions amplified from RNA transcripts were the TCR beta CDR3 regions. Primed by the HTBI set, a first-round RT-PCR was run on the TCR CDR3. TCRdb redid the calling of the multiplex PCR reads with MiXCR, one entry per CDR3 protein. This sample yields about 300,000 distinct CDR3 sequences, of which around 25% are seen a single time; over 25% belongs to the top ten. On the basis of clinical symptoms, serum thyroxine and TRAb, thyroid ultrasound and orbital computed tomography, diagnoses were made.

The chain carries TRBV28 and TRBJ1-2; 10 positions agree with TRBD1. The clonotype was recovered from a man between 40 and 49 years old with Graves' hyperthyroidism that later progressed to Graves' ophthalmopathy. The sequencing sample was made of blood. CDR3 sequence (DNA): TGTGCCAGCATCCCCGGACAGGGGGTCATTAACTATGGCTACACCTTC. This encodes CASIPGQGVINYGYTF.